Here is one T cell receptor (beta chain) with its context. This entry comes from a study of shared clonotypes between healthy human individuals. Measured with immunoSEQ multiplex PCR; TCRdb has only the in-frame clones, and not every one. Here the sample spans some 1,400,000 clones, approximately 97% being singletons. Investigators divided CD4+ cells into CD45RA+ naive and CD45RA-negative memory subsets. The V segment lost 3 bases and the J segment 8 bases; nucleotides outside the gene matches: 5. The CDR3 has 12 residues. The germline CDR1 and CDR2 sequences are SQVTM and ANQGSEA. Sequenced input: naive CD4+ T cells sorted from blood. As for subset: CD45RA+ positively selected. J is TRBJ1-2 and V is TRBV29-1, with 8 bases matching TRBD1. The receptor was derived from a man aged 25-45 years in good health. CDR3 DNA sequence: TGCAGCGTTGACAGGGGGCTAGGAGGCTACACCTTC. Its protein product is CSVDRGLGGYTF.